This paragraph covers one TCR beta chain sequence. The data stem from a study of technical replicates of blood from a handful of donors. CDR3 size: 12 residues. Germline V CDR1 and CDR2: MDHEN, SYDVKM. V trimming: 6 bases; J trimming: 7 bases; junction bases outside the gene matches: 3. The data were produced by immunoSEQ multiplex PCR, yet TCRdb's version contains in-frame clones alone and is incomplete. The data contain tens of thousands of clones, around 97% of them seen just once; the ten biggest clones take up under 0.3%. What was sequenced was T cells isolated from PBMCs. The chain is built from TRBV28 and TRBJ1-5; TRBD1 matches 7 bases. The sequence came from a human donor in good health. The CDR3 spells CASSLTGQPQHF. The CDR3 DNA sequence: TGTGCCAGCAGCCTGACAGGGCAGCCCCAGCATTTT.